This T cell receptor beta chain is drawn from a study of CD8+ T cells in alopecia areata. This clone appeared a few times. Its matching antigen is unknown. Deletions cut 8 bases from V and 2 bases from J, with 13 bases between. This CDR3 is 13 amino acids long. CDR1 is SGHTA and CDR2 is FQGNSA in the germline V gene. cDNA serving as the sequencing template came from extracted, reverse transcribed RNA. TCRdb's copy holds only in-frame clones and misses some; the assay was immunoSEQ multiplex PCR. Among some 180,000 clones listed, roughly 65% were seen once. Study-level findings and limits: Higher clonality was seen in lesional scalp than in normal scalp, especially in alopecia totalis/universalis.

The starting material was CD4+ T cells sorted from blood, obtained at week 0. J is TRBJ2-7 and V is TRBV7-2; D is uncertain. This clonotype was obtained from a human donor with alopecia areata. DNA of the CDR3: TGTGCCAGCGCTCCCAGAAGGGCCTACGAGCAGTACTTC. It translates to CASAPRRAYEQYF. Variable domain in full (rest from reference TRBV7-2 and TRBJ2-7): GAGVSQSPSNKVTEKGKDVELRCDPISGHTALYWYRQSLGQGLEFLIYFQGNSAPDKSGLPSDRFSAERTGGSVSTLTIQRTQQEDSAVYLCASAPRRAYEQYFGPGTRLTVT.